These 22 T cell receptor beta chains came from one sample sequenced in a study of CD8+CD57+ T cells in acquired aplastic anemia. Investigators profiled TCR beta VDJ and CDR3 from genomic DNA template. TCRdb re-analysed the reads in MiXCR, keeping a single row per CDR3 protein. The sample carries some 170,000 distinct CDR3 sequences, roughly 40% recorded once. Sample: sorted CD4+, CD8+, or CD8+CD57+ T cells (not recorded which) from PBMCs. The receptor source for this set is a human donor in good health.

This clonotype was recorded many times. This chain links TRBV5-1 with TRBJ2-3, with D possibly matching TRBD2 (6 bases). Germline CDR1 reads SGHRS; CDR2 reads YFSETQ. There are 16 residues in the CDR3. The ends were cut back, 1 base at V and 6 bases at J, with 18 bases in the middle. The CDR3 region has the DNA TGCGCCAGCAGCTTGCGGGGGAGCCCACTTGGGGATACGCAGTATTTT. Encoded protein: CASSLRGSPLGDTQYF.

The CDR3 is CASKDRPNSGNTIYF. CDR3 coding DNA: TGTGCCAGTAAGGACAGGCCCAACTCTGGAAACACCATATATTTT. The chain is built from TRBV19 and TRBJ1-3; 7 nucleotides line up with TRBD1. CDR3 length: 15 residues. Germline CDR1 and CDR2: LNHDA and SQIVND (reference sequence). V lost 7 bases and J lost 0; bases outside the gene matches: 6.

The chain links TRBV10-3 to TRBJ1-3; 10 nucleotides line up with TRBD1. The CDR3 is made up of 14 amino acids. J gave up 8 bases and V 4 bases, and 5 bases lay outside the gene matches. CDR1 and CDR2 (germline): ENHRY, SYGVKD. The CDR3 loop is CAISGTGGTDTIYF. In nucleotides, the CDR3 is TGTGCCATCAGTGGGACAGGGGGTACGGACACCATATATTTT.

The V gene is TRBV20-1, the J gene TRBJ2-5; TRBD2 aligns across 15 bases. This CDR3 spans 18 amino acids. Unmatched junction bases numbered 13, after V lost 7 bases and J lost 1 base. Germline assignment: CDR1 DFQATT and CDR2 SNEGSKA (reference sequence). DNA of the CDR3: TGCAGTGTTGGCACTGGACTAGCGGGGGGGATTGCCCAAGAGACCCAGTACTTC. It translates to CSVGTGLAGGIAQETQYF.

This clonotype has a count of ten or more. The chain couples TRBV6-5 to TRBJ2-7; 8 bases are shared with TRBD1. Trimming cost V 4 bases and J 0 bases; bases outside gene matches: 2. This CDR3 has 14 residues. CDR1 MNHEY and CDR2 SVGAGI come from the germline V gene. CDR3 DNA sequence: TGTGCCAGCAGTTGGGACAGGAGCTCCTACGAGCAGTACTTC. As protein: CASSWDRSSYEQYF.

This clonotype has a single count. CDR3 in DNA: TGTGCCAGCAGTGAATTGGGACAGGGCTATGGCTACACCTTC. Its translation: CASSELGQGYGYTF. The chain is built from TRBV25-1 and TRBJ1-2; 9 nucleotides agree with TRBD1. The CDR3 spans 14 residues. V lost 1 base to trimming and J lost 4 bases; unmatched junction nucleotides: 1. Germline V CDR1 and CDR2: MGHDK, SYGVNS.

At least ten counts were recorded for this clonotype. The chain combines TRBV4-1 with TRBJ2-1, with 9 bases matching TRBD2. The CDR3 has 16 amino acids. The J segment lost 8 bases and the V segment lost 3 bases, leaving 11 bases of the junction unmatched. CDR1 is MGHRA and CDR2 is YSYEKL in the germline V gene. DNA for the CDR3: TGCGCCAGCAGCCAGGCGACTAGCGGAGAGGGATATGAGCAGTTCTTC. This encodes CASSQATSGEGYEQFF.

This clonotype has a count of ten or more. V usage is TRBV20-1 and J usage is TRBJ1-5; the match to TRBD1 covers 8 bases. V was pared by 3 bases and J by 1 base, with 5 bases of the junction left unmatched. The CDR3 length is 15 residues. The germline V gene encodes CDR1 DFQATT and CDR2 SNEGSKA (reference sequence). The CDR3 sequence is CSASSGGGSNQPQHF. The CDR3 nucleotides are TGCAGTGCTAGCTCAGGGGGCGGAAGCAATCAGCCCCAGCATTTT.

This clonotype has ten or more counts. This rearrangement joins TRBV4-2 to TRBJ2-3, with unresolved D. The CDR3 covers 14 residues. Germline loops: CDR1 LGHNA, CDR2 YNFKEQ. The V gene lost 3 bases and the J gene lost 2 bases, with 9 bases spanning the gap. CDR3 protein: CASSHPGPTDTQYF. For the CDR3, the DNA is TGTGCCAGCAGCCACCCAGGCCCCACAGATACGCAGTATTTT.

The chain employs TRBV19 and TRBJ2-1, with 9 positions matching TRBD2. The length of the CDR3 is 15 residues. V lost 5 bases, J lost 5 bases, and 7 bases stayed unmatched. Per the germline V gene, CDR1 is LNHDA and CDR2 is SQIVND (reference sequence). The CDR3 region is CASSQIAGANNEQFF. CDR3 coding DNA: TGTGCCAGTAGTCAAATAGCGGGGGCAAACAATGAGCAGTTCTTC. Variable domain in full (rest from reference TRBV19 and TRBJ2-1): DGGITQSPKYLFRKEGQNVTLSCEQNLNHDAMYWYRQDPGQGLRLIYYSQIVNDFQKGDIAEGYSVSREKKESFPLTVTSAQKNPTAFYLCASSQIAGANNEQFFGPGTRLTVL.

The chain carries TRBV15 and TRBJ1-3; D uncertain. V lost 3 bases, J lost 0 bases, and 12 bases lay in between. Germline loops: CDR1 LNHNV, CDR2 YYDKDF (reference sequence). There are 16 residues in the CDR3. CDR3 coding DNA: TGTGCCACCAGCAGGCCGAGGATTGACTCTGGAAACACCATATATTTT. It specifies CATSRPRIDSGNTIYF.

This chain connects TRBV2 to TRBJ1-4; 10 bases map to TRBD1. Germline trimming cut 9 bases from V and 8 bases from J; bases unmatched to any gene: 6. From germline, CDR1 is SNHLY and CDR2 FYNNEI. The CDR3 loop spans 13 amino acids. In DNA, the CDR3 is TGTGCCAGTCGGACAGGGGGTGGGGAAAAACTGTTTTTT. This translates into CASRTGGGEKLFF.

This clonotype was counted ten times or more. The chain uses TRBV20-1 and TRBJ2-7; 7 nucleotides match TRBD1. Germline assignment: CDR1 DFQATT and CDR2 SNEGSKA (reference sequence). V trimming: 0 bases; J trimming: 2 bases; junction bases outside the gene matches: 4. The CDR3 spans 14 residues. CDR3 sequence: CSARDLGGTYEQYF. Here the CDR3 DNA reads TGCAGTGCTAGAGATTTAGGGGGCACCTACGAGCAGTACTTC.

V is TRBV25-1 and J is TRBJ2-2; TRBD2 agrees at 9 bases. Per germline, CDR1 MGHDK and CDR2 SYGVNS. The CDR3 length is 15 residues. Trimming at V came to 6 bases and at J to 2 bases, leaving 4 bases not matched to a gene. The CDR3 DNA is TGTGCCAGCAGGCTAGCGGGGCCCAACACCGGGGAGCTGTTTTTT. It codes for CASRLAGPNTGELFF.

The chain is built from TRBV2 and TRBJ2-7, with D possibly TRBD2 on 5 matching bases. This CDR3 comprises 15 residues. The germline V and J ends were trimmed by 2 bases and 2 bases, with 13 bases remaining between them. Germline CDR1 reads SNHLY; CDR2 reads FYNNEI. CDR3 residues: CASSEQVRRPYEQYF. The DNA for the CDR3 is TGTGCCAGCAGTGAACAGGTTCGGAGGCCCTACGAGCAGTACTTC.

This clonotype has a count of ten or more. This CDR3 is CASSVGAGVATNEKLFF. The DNA for the CDR3 is TGTGCCAGCAGCGTAGGGGCAGGGGTTGCAACTAATGAAAAACTGTTTTTT. The rearrangement uses TRBV9 and TRBJ1-4, with D perhaps matching TRBD1 (6 bases). Trimming took off 0 bases at V and 0 bases at J, with 12 bases between the two ends. Germline assignment: CDR1 SGDLS and CDR2 YYNGEE. The CDR3 covers 17 residues.

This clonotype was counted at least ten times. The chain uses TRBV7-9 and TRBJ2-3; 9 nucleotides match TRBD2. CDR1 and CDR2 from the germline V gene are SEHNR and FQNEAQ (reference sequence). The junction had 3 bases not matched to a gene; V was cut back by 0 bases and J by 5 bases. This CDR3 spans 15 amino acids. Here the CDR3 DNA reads TGTGCCAGCAGCTTAGCCGCTAGCGGGGAAGATACGCAGTATTTT. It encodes CASSLAASGEDTQYF.

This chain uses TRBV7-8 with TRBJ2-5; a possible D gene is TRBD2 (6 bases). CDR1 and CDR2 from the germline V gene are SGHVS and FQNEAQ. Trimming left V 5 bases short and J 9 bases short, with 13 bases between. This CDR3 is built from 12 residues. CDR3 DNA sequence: TGTGCCAGCAGCAACGATGGGGGGTCCCAGTACTTC. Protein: CASSNDGGSQYF.

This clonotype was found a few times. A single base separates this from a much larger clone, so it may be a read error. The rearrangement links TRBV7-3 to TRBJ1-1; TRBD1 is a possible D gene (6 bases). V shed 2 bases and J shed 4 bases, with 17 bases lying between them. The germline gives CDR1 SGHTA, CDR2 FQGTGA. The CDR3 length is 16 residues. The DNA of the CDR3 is TGTGCCAGCAGCTTAGGGGGTTTGGGGGCTGGCACTGAAGCTTTCTTT. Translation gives CASSLGGLGAGTEAFF.

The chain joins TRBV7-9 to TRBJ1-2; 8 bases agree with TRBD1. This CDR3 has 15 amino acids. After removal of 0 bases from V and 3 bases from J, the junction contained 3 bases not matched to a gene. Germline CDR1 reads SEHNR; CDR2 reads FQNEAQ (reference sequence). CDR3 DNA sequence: TGTGCCAGCAGCTTAGCTGGACAGGGTGACTATGGCTACACCTTC. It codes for CASSLAGQGDYGYTF.

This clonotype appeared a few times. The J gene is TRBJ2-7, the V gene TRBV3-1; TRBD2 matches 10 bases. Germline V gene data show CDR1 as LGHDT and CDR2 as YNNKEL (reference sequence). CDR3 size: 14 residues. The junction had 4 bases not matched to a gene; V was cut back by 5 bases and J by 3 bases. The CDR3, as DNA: TGTGCCAGCAGCTGGTTAGCGGGAGGCTACGAGCAGTACTTC. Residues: CASSWLAGGYEQYF.

The CDR3 DNA is TGTGCCAGTAGGCCTGCAAATAGCAATCAGCCCCAGCATTTT. Amino acid sequence: CASRPANSNQPQHF. The gene calls are TRBV19 and TRBJ1-5; D ambiguous. CDR3 length: 14 residues. Between the trimmed V and J ends, which lost 6 bases and 0 bases, there was a span of 9 bases. Germline CDR1 and CDR2: LNHDA and SQIVND (reference sequence).